This T cell receptor beta chain was retrieved from a study of shared clonotypes between healthy human individuals (dated by TCRdb to about 2020). Study-level background: A few men and two women, aged 18 to 49 years, made up the cohort. For each donor, CD4 naive and CD4 memory were each run on three plates, CD8 naive on two plates, and CD8 memory on one plate. The study deeply sequenced blood TCR repertoires of 5 or 6 healthy adults to estimate repertoire size and the extent of clonotype sharing between individuals. Different laboratories and diverse techniques were used to prepare libraries and sequence TCR repertoires, to increase sequencing depth and limit assay-specific biases. Between about 0.94 and 8.9 billion PBMCs per donor were obtained by leukapheresis.

TCR CDR3 regions were amplified from genomic DNA by multiplex PCR using the deep immunoSEQ assay. Extracted genomic DNA from each cell subset was distributed evenly across all wells of several immunoSEQ 96-well plates, and each plate was treated as a replicate. For sorted subsets, each replicate PCR was loaded with roughly 200 ng genomic DNA, equivalent to 25,000 to 30,000 T cell genomes. The purified libraries were quantified using a Qubit 3.0 fluorometer, sized with a Bioanalyzer 2100, and then quantified again using the KAPA Library Quantification kit. A separate single-read 150-cycle Illumina NextSeq 550 flow cell was used to sequence each immunoSEQ 96-well plate. Processing in the source paper ran as follows. The immunoSEQ output contained only junctional sequences without quality scores, so filtering could not match that applied to full-length reads. Sequences were annotated with PyIR, a Python wrapper for IgBLAST v1.9, using IMGT germline references to assign V/J genes and CDR3. Any read was removed if the V/J assignment was weak (E-value above 1e-6), the CDR3 was missing, or the read contained stop codons, out-of-frame junctions, or ambiguous translated residues. V3J clonotypes were defined as sequences sharing an identical inferred V gene, J gene, and CDR3 amino acid sequence. To compute the percentage overlap between repertoires, the number of shared unique clonotypes was divided by the size of the smaller repertoire. Richness of each repertoire was evaluated using RTK rarefaction, the Chao1 estimator, and Recon v2.1 estimates of unobserved clonotypes. OLGA was used to compute generation probabilities for all TCRbeta clonotypes that the gDNA method yielded from several donors. The table was pulled from immuneACCESS by TCRdb, which kept in-frame rearrangements only. Such tables lose some clones; where checked, under half of the loss comes from unresolved V genes, and the rest has no known cause. V, J and clone size derive from that table, while D and trimming were established from the DNA sequence. The sample table contains about 1 million clones; only one count was recorded for around 75% of them. Roughly 1.5% of the sample belongs to the ten largest clones.

V and J are truncated by 6 bases and 0 bases respectively, leaving an intervening sequence of 10 bases. From the germline V gene, CDR1 is MNHEY and CDR2 is SVGAGI. The CDR3 holds 14 amino acids from the cysteine to the phenylalanine. The retained sequence is limited to the CDR3, 42 bases, with the frame set at the first base. Overall study outcomes, separate from this receptor: Because the study included a small number of donors, the genetic and exposure-history diversity represented was limited. Sampling was restricted to blood, and TCR repertoires in tissues likely differ from the TCR repertoires found in blood. Based on pairwise subsampling, the degree of clonotype sharing among donors was expected to be affected by sequencing depth. Incomplete sequencing was indicated by rarefaction of sorted-subset datasets, despite the large sequencing depth. Compared with non-shared clonotypes, the clonotypes found in all four sorted-subset donors had higher generation probabilities. Sharing across a few donors was observed for 5% to 6.5% of naive CD4, over 3% of naive CD8, about 2.3% of memory CD4, and about 0.4% of memory CD8 clonotypes. Estimated clonotype richness was generally larger for naive than for memory subsets.

In regard to this clone: The antigen this receptor binds is unknown. The sample holds no much larger clone one base away, and base qualities are not on file.

The donors were healthy, HIV-negative adults with no recently reported acute infections or vaccinations. All donors were Caucasian adults living in Nashville, Tennessee, USA. CD4+ T cells were enriched through magnetic negative selection, after which naive cells were positively selected on CD45RA and the remaining negative fraction served as the memory subset. After blood collection by leukapheresis, PBMCs were isolated using Ficoll-Histopaque density gradient centrifugation and then cryopreserved in the vapor phase of liquid nitrogen. Analytical flow cytometry was used to check the purity and quantity of each magnetically sorted T cell population. Genomic DNA was isolated from each sorted fraction and quantified by UV absorbance on a Nanodrop 2000c.

The chain uses TRBV6-5 and TRBJ2-3; the D gene is not confidently resolved. The sequence derives from a man aged 18 to 30 in good health. The sequencing sample was made of memory CD4+ T cells sorted from blood. The cell subset or site tag for this specimen amounts to: CD45RA-negative fraction. CDR3 protein: CASSQTTSTDTQYF. The DNA reads as follows: TGTGCCAGCAGCCAGACAACTAGCACAGATACGCAGTATTTT.